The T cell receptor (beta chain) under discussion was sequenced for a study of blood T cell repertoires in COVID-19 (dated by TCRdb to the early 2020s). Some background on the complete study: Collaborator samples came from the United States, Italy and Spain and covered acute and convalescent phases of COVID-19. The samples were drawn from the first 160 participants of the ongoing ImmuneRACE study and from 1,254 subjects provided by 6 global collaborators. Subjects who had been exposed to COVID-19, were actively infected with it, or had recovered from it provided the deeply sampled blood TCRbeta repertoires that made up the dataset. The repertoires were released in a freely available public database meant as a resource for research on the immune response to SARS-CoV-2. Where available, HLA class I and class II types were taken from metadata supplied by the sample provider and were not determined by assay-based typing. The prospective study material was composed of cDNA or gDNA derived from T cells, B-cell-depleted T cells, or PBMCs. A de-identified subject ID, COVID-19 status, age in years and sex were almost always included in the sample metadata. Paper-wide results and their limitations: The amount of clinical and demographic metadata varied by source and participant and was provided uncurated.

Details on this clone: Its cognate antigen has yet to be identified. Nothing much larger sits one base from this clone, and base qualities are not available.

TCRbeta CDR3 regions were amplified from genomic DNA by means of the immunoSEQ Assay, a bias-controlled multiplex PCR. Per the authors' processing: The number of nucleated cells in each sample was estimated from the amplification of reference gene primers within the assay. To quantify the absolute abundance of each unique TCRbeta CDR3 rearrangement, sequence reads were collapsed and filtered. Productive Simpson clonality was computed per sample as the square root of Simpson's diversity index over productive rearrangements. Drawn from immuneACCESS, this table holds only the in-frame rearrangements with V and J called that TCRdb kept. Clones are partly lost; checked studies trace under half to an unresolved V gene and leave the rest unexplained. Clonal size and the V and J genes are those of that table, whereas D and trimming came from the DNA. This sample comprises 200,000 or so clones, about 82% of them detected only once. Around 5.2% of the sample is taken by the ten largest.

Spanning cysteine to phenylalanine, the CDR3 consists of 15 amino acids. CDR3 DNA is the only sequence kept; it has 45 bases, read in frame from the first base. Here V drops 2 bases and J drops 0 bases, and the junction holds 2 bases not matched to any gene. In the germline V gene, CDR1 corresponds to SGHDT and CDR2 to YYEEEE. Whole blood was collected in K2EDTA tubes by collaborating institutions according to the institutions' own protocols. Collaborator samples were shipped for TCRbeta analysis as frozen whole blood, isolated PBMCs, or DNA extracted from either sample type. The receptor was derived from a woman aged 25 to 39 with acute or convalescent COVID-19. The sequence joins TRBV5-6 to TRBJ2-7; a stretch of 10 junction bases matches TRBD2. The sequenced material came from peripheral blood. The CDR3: CASSFGLADSYEQYF. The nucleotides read TGTGCCAGCAGCTTCGGACTAGCGGACTCCTACGAGCAGTACTTC.